The clone carrying this TCR beta chain has more than one count but fewer than ten. Its antigen is unidentified. This sample is part of a study of blood T cells in healthy people across ages. A second roughly 6 to 11 cycle PCR used barcoded and J-beta primers. TCRdb re-called the 5' RACE reads with MiXCR, one entry per CDR3 protein. The sample consists of around 870,000 distinct CDR3 sequences, around 30% of them appearing once. Germline-derived CDR1 and CDR2 are SGDLS and YYNGEE. The CDR3 covers 15 residues. The V gene lost 3 bases and the J gene lost 6 bases, with 15 bases spanning the gap. Broader study findings: PBMCs left unsorted prevented a conclusive naive versus antigen-experienced comparison. As age increased, TCR beta diversity per million T cells fell in a roughly linear fashion.

Specimen: blood. The origin of this receptor is a woman older than 75 in good health. The chain uses TRBV9 and TRBJ2-2; D may correspond to TRBD1 or TRBD2 (6 bases each). CDR3 bases: TGTGCCAGCAGCGATTACACGGGGGCGCCCGGGGAGCTGTTTTTT. Its protein is CASSDYTGAPGELFF.